The 2 T cell receptor beta chains below were found in one sample sequenced in a study of T cell responses to AZD1222 COVID-19 vaccine. Sequencing was performed with immunoSEQ multiplex PCR; in TCRdb, only in-frame clones are kept and a portion is missing. The repertoire holds roughly 99,000 clones, with 91% as singletons. Sample: peripheral blood, taken on day 0 of AZD1222 vaccination. These receptor sequences come from an adult in good health.

The chain couples TRBV5-6 to TRBJ1-1; D remains unclear. The ends were cut back, 0 bases at V and 1 base at J, with 10 bases in the middle. CDR3 size: 15 residues. Germline V gives CDR1 SGHDT, CDR2 YYEEEE. Written as DNA, the CDR3 is TGTGCCAGCAGCTTGGACGTAGCTTCGAACACTGAAGCTTTCTTT. It specifies CASSLDVASNTEAFF.

The chain joins TRBV10-2 to TRBJ2-1; 8 bases line up with TRBD2. The CDR3 extends over 15 amino acids. Germline-derived CDR1 and CDR2 are WSHSY and SAAADI. The J segment lost 4 bases and the V segment lost 7 bases, leaving 9 bases of the junction unmatched. Written as DNA, the CDR3 is TGCGCCAGCACAGCGGGGGAAGTAACTTACAATGAGCAGTTCTTC. Residues: CASTAGEVTYNEQFF.